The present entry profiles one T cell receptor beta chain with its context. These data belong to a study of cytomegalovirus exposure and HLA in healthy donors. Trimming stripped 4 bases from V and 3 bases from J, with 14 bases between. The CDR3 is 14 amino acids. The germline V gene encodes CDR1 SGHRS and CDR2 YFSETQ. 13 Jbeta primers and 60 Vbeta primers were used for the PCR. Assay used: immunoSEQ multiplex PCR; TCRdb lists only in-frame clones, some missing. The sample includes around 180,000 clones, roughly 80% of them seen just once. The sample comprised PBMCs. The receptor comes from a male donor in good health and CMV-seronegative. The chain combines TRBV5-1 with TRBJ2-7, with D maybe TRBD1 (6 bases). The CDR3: CASSSTGQNYEQYF. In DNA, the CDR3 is TGCGCCAGCAGCAGTACTGGACAGAACTACGAGCAGTACTTC.